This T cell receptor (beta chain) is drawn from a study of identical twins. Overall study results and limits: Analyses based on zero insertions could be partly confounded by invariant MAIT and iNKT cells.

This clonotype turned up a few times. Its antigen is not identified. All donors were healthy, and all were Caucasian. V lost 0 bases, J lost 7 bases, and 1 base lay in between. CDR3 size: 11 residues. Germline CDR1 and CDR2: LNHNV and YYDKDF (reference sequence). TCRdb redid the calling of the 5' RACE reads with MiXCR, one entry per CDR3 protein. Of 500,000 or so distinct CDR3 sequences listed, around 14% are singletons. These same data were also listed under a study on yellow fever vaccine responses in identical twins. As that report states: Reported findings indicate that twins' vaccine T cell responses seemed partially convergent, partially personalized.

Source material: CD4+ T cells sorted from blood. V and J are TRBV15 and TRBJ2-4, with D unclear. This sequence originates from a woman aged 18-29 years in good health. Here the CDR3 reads CATSRENIQYF. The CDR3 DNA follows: TGTGCCACCAGCAGAGAGAACATTCAGTACTTC.